This T cell receptor beta chain was profiled in a study of post-analysis software for immune sequencing data. In the study overall: The cohort encompassed relapsing-remitting, secondary progressive and progressive-relapsing multiple sclerosis disease courses.

The TCR beta cDNA libraries carried unique molecular identifiers. TCRdb reanalysed the PCR reads using MiXCR and keeps one entry per CDR3 protein. The sample includes fewer than 550,000 distinct CDR3 sequences, approximately 34% seen only once; the top ten take around 6.1%. Points from the study as a whole: Same-batch preparations were strongly co-clustered by F measure. Normalized Chao1 diversity was significantly lower in multiple sclerosis patients than in controls. Relative to controls, patients had several TRBV segments at higher frequency, with TRBV5-6, TRBV5-1 and TRBV20-1 among these.

The CDR3 is made up of 16 amino acids. V lost 4 bases, J lost 6 bases, and 8 bases stayed unmatched. Germline lookup yields CDR1 SGHVS and CDR2 FQNEAQ. In regard to this clonotype: Its target is unknown.

The sample comprised blood. The receptor's source is a girl under 18 with multiple sclerosis. The chain couples TRBV7-8 to TRBJ2-3, with TRBD2 matching over 12 bases. The CDR3 region has the DNA TGTGCCAGCAGCTCACTAGCGGGGGGACCCGCGGATACGCAGTATTTT. It yields the protein CASSSLAGGPADTQYF.